The 16 T cell receptor beta chains given below trace back to one sample, sequenced in a study of cytotoxic CD8 clonotypes in ibrutinib-treated CLL. The data were produced by immunoSEQ multiplex PCR, yet TCRdb's version contains in-frame clones alone and is incomplete. The table includes some 30,000 clones, roughly three quarters detected once. This specimen consisted of PBMCs, obtained after 36 months of ibrutinib treatment. Receptor source: a human donor with chronic lymphocytic leukemia.

The rearrangement joins TRBV7-9 to TRBJ2-3, with TRBD1 matching 8 bases. CDR3 length: 15 amino acids. Trimming took 3 bases from V and 4 from J; bases not matched to a gene: 6. Per the germline V gene, CDR1 is SEHNR and CDR2 is FQNEAQ (reference sequence). CDR3 DNA: TGTGCCAGCAGCTTTCCGGACAGGGAACCAGATACGCAGTATTTT. Its protein product is CASSFPDREPDTQYF.

The V call is TRBV27, the J call TRBJ1-1, with 10 bases aligning to TRBD1. The CDR3 sequence is 15 residues long. Unmatched junction bases numbered 4, after V lost 4 bases and J lost 2 bases. Germline V gene data show CDR1 as MNHEY and CDR2 as SMNVEV (reference sequence). CDR3 amino acids: CASSWGQGINTEAFF. CDR3 in DNA: TGTGCCAGCAGTTGGGGACAGGGGATAAACACTGAAGCTTTCTTT.

The chain has TRBV4-1 and TRBJ1-1; D is uncertain. The V end was cut by 0 bases, the J end by 4 bases, with 9 bases between. Germline CDR1 MGHRA, CDR2 YSYEKL. The CDR3 loop spans 14 amino acids. The chain's CDR3 is CASSQEEVPTEAFF. The CDR3 nucleotides are TGCGCCAGCAGCCAAGAGGAGGTCCCCACTGAAGCTTTCTTT.

V and J are TRBV15 and TRBJ1-3, with 7 bases identical to TRBD1. CDR1 is LNHNV, CDR2 YYDKDF, per germline (reference sequence). Trimming removed 5 bases from V and 2 bases from J; junction bases left unmatched: 12. The CDR3 is made up of 17 amino acids. The chain's CDR3 is CATSSRPITGAGNTIYF. As DNA, the CDR3 is TGTGCCACCAGCTCCCGTCCTATTACAGGGGCTGGAAACACCATATATTTT. Full variable domain (missing parts from reference TRBV15 and TRBJ1-3): DAMVIQNPRYQVTQFGKPVTLSCSQTLNHNVMYWYQQKSSQAPKLLFHYYDKDFNNEADTPDNFQSRRPNTSFCFLDIRSPGLGDTAMYLCATSSRPITGAGNTIYFGEGSWLTVV.

V is TRBV7-2 and J is TRBJ2-2; tentatively, D is TRBD2 (5 bases). Trimming shortened V by 2 bases and J by 1 base, and 8 bases separated the two germline ends. CDR1 is SGHTA, CDR2 FQGNSA, per germline. The CDR3 extends over 15 amino acids. The CDR3 reads CASSLRAGNTGELFF. DNA for the CDR3: TGTGCCAGCAGCTTAAGGGCGGGGAACACCGGGGAGCTGTTTTTT.

This chain joins TRBV2 and TRBJ2-7, with D possibly being TRBD1 or TRBD2 (6 bases each). Trimming took off 4 bases at V and 6 bases at J, with 19 bases between the two ends. Germline CDR1 is SNHLY and CDR2 is FYNNEI. CDR3 length: 15 residues. The CDR3: CASSALGGKGIEQYF. The CDR3 coding sequence is TGTGCCAGCAGTGCCCTGGGGGGCAAGGGAATCGAGCAGTACTTC.

This clone showed up just a few times. The genes are TRBV6-6 and TRBJ2-2; D is perhaps TRBD1 (5 bases). V gave up 4 bases and J gave up 5 bases, with 11 bases separating them. CDR3 length: 14 residues. Germline-derived CDR1 and CDR2 are MNHNY and SVGAGI (reference sequence). CDR3 sequence reads: CASSFERGTGELFF. The DNA for the CDR3 is TGTGCCAGCAGTTTCGAAAGGGGTACCGGGGAGCTGTTTTTT.

The table lists this clone with a few counts. The chain has TRBV27 and TRBJ1-3; no clear D. The CDR3 is 14 amino acids. Trimming pared 8 bases from V and 1 base from J, leaving 12 bases between. The germline CDR1 and CDR2 sequences are MNHEY and SMNVEV (reference sequence). The CDR3 DNA follows: TGTGCCAGCTTCCCAGACATATCTGGAAACACCATATATTTT. This codes for CASFPDISGNTIYF.

This chain links TRBV7-2 with TRBJ1-2; D remains unclear. The germline V gene has CDR1 SGHTA and CDR2 FQGNSA. There are 13 residues in the CDR3. Trimming removed 5 bases from V and 4 bases from J, with 11 bases in between. The DNA of the CDR3 is TGTGCCAGCAGCCCTCAGATCGGCTATGGCTACACCTTC. Translating gives CASSPQIGYGYTF.

CDR3 sequence (DNA): TGTGCCAGCAGCTTGGACTGGGGGTTGAACACTGAAGCTTTCTTT. Amino acids: CASSLDWGLNTEAFF. The V gene is TRBV5-6, the J gene TRBJ1-1; possible D gene TRBD1, 5 bases. The V gene's germline CDR1 is SGHDT and CDR2 YYEEEE. V shed 0 bases and J shed 0 bases, with 9 bases lying between them. The CDR3 contains 15 residues.

This clone has a handful of counts. V is TRBV7-9 and J is TRBJ2-7; D is ambiguous. The CDR3 is made up of 13 amino acids. CDR1 SEHNR and CDR2 FQNEAQ come from the germline V gene (reference sequence). The germline V and J ends were trimmed by 9 bases and 1 base, with 13 bases remaining between them. The CDR3: CASRPAESYEQYF. The CDR3 bases are TGTGCCAGTAGACCGGCGGAGTCCTACGAGCAGTACTTC.

V and J are TRBV6-6 and TRBJ1-5; D ambiguous. Per germline, CDR1 MNHNY and CDR2 SVGAGI (reference sequence). The CDR3 length is 14 residues. Trimming removed 6 bases at V and 6 bases at J, with 15 bases between. In DNA, the CDR3 is TGTGCCAGCAGCCGGCGAGGCTTGGGTCAGCCCCAGCATTTT. Residues: CASSRRGLGQPQHF.

This rearrangement joins TRBV6-1 to TRBJ2-5; tentative D call: TRBD1 (5 bases). V was trimmed by 4 bases and J by 5 bases, leaving 17 bases between them. From germline, CDR1 is MNHNS and CDR2 SASEGT. This CDR3 is built from 15 residues. CDR3 nucleotide sequence: TGTGCCAGCAGTGCAAACAGGAACGATGAGGAGACCCAGTACTTC. It translates to CASSANRNDEETQYF.

The chain has TRBV20-1 and TRBJ2-7; a possible D gene is TRBD2 (5 bases). The CDR3 is 11 amino acids. The V and J ends lost 2 bases and 4 bases respectively, with 6 bases between them. Looked up from germline, CDR1 is DFQATT and CDR2 is SNEGSKA (reference sequence). The CDR3 protein is CSARREYEQYF. The CDR3 DNA reads TGCAGTGCTAGAAGGGAGTACGAGCAGTACTTC.

V is TRBV19 and J is TRBJ1-1, with 9 bases aligning to TRBD1. Losses at the gene ends were 5 bases for V and 1 base for J; bases not matched to a gene: 14. Germline assignment: CDR1 LNHDA and CDR2 SQIVND (reference sequence). CDR3 size: 18 residues. The CDR3 sequence is CASSFTRDRVLRNTEAFF. The CDR3 coding sequence is TGTGCCAGTAGTTTTACCCGGGACAGGGTTTTAAGGAACACTGAAGCTTTCTTT.

The rearrangement joins TRBV19 to TRBJ1-1; D remains ambiguous. V was clipped by 6 bases and J by 2 bases, with 7 bases between them. CDR1 LNHDA and CDR2 SQIVND come from the germline V gene (reference sequence). CDR3 length: 12 amino acids. This CDR3 is CASRRANTEAFF. DNA of the CDR3: TGTGCCAGTAGGAGGGCCAACACTGAAGCTTTCTTT.